The T cell receptor (beta chain) under discussion was sequenced for a study of CD8+CD57+ T cells in acquired aplastic anemia. Looking at the study overall: Sorted CD4+ and CD8+ cells yielded roughly 3.5 ug of DNA on average.

Patients who underwent sequencing had shown CD8+CD57+ cell expansion by flow cytometry. Profiling of TCR beta VDJ combinations and CDR3 sequences used genomic DNA as template. Each CDR3 protein gets one entry after TCRdb re-called the reads with MiXCR. The sample has roughly 180,000 distinct CDR3 sequences, about 60% seen once. The TCR was taken from a human donor with aplastic anemia. Sequencing used sorted CD4+, CD8+, or CD8+CD57+ T cells (not recorded which) from PBMCs.

The CDR3: CASSPQQGHGYTF. As DNA, the CDR3 is TGTGCCAGCAGCCCTCAACAGGGACATGGCTACACCTTC. J is TRBJ1-2 and V is TRBV6-4; D is perhaps TRBD1 (6 bases). V lost 6 bases and J lost 6, with 14 bases in between. CDR1 and CDR2 from the germline V gene are MRHNA and SNTAGT. The CDR3 is made up of 13 amino acids.